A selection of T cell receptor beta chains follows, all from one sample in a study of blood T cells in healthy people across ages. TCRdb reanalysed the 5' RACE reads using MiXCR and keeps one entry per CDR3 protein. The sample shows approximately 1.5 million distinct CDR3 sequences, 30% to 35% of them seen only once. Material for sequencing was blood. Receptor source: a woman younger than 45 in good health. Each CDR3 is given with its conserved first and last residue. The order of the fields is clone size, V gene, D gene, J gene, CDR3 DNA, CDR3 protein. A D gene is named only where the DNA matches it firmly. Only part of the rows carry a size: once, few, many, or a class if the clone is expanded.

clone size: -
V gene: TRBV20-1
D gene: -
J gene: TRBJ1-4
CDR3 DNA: TGCAGTGCCTCCGCGCTCTGGGAAAAACTGTTTTTT
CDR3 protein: CSASALWEKLFF

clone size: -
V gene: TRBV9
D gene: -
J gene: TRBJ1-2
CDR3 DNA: TGTGCCAGCAGCGTAGTATCAGCTACAGCAGATGGCTACACCTTC
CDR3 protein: CASSVVSATADGYTF

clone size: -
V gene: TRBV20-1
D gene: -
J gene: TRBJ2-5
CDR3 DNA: TGCAGTGCTAGAAAAGACAGGACAGAGACCCAGTACTTC
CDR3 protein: CSARKDRTETQYF

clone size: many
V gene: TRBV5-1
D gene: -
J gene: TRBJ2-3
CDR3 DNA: TGTGCCAGCAGCTTAGATGGCACAGATACGCAGTATTTT
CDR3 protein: CASSLDGTDTQYF

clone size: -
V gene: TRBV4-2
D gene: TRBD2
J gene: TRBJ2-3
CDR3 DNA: TGTGCCAGCAGCCCAGATCGCGATAGCGGGGGCCCCACAGATACGCAGTATTTT
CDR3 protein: CASSPDRDSGGPTDTQYF

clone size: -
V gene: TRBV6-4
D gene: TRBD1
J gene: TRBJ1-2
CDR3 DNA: TGTGCCAGCAGTGACTCAGGACAGGAAGATGGCTACACCTTC
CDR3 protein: CASSDSGQEDGYTF

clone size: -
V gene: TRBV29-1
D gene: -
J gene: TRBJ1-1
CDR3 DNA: TGCAGCGTTGTGAATCTCAGGGCTACGAACACTGAAGCTTTCTTT
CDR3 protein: CSVVNLRATNTEAFF

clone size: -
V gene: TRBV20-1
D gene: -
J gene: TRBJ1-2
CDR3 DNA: TGCAGTGCAAATCCGCAGGGGTACTCTAACTATGGCTACACCTTC
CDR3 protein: CSANPQGYSNYGYTF

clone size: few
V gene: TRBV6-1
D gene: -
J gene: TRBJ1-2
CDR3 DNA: TGTGCCAGCATGTTTTTGGAGGCCGAGGACTATGGCTACACCTTC
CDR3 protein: CASMFLEAEDYGYTF

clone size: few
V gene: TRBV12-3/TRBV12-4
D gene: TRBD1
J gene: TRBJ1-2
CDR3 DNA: TGTGCCAGTGCGATGTGGGGGGACAGGGTTCATGGCTACACCTTC
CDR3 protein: CASAMWGDRVHGYTF

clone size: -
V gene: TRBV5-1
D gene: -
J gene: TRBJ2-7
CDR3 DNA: TGCGCCAGCAGCTTGACAGCCACCCTCGGCGAGCAGTACTTC
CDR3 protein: CASSLTATLGEQYF

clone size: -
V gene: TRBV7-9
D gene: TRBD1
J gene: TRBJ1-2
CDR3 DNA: TGTGCCAGCAGCTTAGCCGTCCCGTTGGGACAGGGGGCTCTTGGCTACACCTTC
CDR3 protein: CASSLAVPLGQGALGYTF

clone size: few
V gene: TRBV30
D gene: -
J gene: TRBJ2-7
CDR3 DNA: TGTGCCTGGAGTGTACAGGGAAACGAGCAGTACTTC
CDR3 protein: CAWSVQGNEQYF

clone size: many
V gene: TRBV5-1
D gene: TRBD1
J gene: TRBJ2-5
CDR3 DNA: TGCGCCAGCAGCTTGGCCCTAGAGGGACAGGGGTACGTGCAGTACTTC
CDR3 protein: CASSLALEGQGYVQYF

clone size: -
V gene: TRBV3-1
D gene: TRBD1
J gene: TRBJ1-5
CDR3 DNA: TGTGCCAGCAGTTCGGACAGGGTAGTTCAGCCCCAGCATTTT
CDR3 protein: CASSSDRVVQPQHF

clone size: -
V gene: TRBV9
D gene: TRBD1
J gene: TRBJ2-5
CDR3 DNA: TGTGCCAGCAGCGTACCGGGACAGGGAGGTTGGGAGACCCAGTACTTC
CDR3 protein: CASSVPGQGGWETQYF

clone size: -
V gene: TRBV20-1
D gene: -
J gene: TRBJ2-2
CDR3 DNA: TGCAGTGCTAGAGATCGGGGATACACCGGGGAGCTGTTTTTT
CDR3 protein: CSARDRGYTGELFF

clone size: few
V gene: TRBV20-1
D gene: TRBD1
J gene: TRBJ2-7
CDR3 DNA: TGCAGTGCTAGCACCCGGACAGGGTACTCCTACGAGCAGTACTTC
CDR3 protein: CSASTRTGYSYEQYF

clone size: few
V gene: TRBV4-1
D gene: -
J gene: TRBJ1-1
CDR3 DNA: TGCGCCAGCAGCCAAGTTGCGGGGATGAACACTGAAGCTTTCTTT
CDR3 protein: CASSQVAGMNTEAFF

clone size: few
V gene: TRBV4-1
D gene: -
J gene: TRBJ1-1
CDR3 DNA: TGCGCCAGCAGCCGATCTCTCGGGGCGAGGAACACTGAAGCTTTCTTT
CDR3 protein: CASSRSLGARNTEAFF

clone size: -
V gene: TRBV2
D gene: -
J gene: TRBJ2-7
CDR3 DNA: TGTGCCAGCAGTCTCGGACACGCACTCACCTACGAGCAGTACTTC
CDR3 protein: CASSLGHALTYEQYF

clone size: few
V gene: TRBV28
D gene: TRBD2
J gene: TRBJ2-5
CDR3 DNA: TGTGCCAGCAGTGGGGGGGGGAGAGAAGAGACCCAGTACTTC
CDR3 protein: CASSGGGREETQYF

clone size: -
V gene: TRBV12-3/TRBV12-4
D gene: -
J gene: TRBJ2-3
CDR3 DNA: TGTGCCAGCAGTTTAGGGCAGGCTAGTTCAGATACGCAGTATTTT
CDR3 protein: CASSLGQASSDTQYF

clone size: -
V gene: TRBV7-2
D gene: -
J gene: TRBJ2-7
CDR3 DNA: TGTGCCAGTAGCTCGAACAGGGTTTCCGAGCAGTACTTC
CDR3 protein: CASSSNRVSEQYF

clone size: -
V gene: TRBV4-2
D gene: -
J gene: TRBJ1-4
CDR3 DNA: TGTGCCAGCAGCCATAAGGGGTCGCAGGGTAATGAAAAACTGTTTTTT
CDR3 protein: CASSHKGSQGNEKLFF

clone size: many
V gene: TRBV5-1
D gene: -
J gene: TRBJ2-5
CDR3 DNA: TGCGCCAGCAGCCCAGGGCGGAAGCAGGAGACCCAGTACTTC
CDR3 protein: CASSPGRKQETQYF

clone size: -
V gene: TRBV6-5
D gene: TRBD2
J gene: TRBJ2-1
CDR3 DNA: TGTGCCAGCAGTCCTCAGACGAGCGGGGGGGCCCATGAGCAGTTCTTC
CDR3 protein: CASSPQTSGGAHEQFF

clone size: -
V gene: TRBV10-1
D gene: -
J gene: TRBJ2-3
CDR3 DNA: TGCGCCAGCAGTGTGAATCGAGGGGACCGCACAGATACGCAGTATTTT
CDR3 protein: CASSVNRGDRTDTQYF

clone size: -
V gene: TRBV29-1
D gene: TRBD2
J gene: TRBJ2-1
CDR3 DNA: TGCAGCCTCAGAGCGGGAGGGCCCTGGAATGAGCAGTTCTTC
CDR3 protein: CSLRAGGPWNEQFF

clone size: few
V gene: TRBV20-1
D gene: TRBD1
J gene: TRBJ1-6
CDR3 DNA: TGCAGTGCTAGAGATCCGACAGGGCAGAATAATTCACCCCTCCACTTT
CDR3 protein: CSARDPTGQNNSPLHF

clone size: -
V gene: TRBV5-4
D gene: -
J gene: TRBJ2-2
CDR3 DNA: TGTGCCAGCAGCCGCGGGATTACCGGGGAGCTGTTTTTT
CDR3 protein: CASSRGITGELFF

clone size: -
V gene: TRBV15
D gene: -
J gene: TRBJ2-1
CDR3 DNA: TGTGCCACCAGCAGGCCCGACTCGAATGAGCAGTTCTTC
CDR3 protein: CATSRPDSNEQFF

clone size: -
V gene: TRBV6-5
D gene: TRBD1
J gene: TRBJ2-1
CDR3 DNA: TGTGCCAGCAGTTACTCCAACCGGGACAGGCCTAGCTCCTACAATGAGCAGTTCTTC
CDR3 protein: CASSYSNRDRPSSYNEQFF

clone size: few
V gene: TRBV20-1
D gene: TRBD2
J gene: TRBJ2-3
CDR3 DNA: TGCAGCGGCGGGAGTAGCGCAGATACGCAGTATTTT
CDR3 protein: CSGGSSADTQYF

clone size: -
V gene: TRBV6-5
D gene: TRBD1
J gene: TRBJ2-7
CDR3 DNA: TGTGCCAGCAGTTACGGTCGCGGGACAGGGGGCGGCCCGGACCTCTACGAGCAGTACTTC
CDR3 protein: CASSYGRGTGGGPDLYEQYF

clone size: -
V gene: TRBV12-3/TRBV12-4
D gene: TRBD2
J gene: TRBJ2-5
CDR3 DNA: TGTGCCAGCACCAGTCTAGCGGGGAAACAAGAGACCCAGTACTTC
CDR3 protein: CASTSLAGKQETQYF

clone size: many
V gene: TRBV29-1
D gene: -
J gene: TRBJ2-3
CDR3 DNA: TGCAGCGTTAATCCGCTCACAGATACGCAGTATTTT
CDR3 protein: CSVNPLTDTQYF

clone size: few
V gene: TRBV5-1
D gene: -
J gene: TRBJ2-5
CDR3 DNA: TGCGCCAGCAGCTTTTTCGAGGAGGAGACCCAGTACTTC
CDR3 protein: CASSFFEEETQYF

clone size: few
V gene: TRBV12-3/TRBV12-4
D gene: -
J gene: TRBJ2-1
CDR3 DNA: TGTGCCAGCAGTTTCGGCAGGTTGCACAATGAGCAGTTCTTC
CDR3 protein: CASSFGRLHNEQFF

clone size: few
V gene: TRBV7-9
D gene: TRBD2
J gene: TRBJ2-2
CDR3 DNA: TGTGCCAGCAGCTTCACGGGACTAGCGGGCTTGAACACCGGGGAGCTGTTTTTT
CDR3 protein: CASSFTGLAGLNTGELFF

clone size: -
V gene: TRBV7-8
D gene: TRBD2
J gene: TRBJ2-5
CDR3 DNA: TGTGCCAGCAGCTTAGGGGCAGCGGGAGGGCTGGAGACCCAGTACTTC
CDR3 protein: CASSLGAAGGLETQYF

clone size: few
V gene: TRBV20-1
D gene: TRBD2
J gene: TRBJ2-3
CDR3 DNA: TGCAGTGCTAGAGACCCGGGACTAGCGACGAACACAGATACGCAGTATTTT
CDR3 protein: CSARDPGLATNTDTQYF

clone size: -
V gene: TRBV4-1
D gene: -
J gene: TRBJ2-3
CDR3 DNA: TGCGCCAGCAGCCAAGATCCCCCAGGTACTAGCACAGATACGCAGTATTTT
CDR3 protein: CASSQDPPGTSTDTQYF

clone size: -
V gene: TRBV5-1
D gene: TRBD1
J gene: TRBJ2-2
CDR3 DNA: TGCGCCAGCAGCTTCGGACAGGGGAGCGGGGAGCTGTTTTTT
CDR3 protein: CASSFGQGSGELFF

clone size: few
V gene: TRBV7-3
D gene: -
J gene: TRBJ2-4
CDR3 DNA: TGTGCCAGCAGCTTATCTGGGGGCGACATTCAGTACTTC
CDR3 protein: CASSLSGGDIQYF